This TCR beta chain appears in the sequencing data of a study of cytomegalovirus exposure and HLA in healthy donors (dated by TCRdb to 2017 to 2019). For the study in its entirety: According to a later analysis, one platform produced both the roughly 130 validation repertoires and the 670 or so repertoires of the first cohort. The study aimed to test whether signatures of past pathogen exposure could be identified by cataloging public T cell receptors. A separate validation cohort of roughly 120 different subjects was used in addition to the 666-subject first cohort. High-throughput TCR immunosequencing, statistical association of individual TCRs with disease status, and machine learning were combined to predict cytomegalovirus infection status. Overall results and qualifications from the work: The classifier was reported to diagnose cytomegalovirus status with high specificity and sensitivity in both the original cohort and the validation cohort. Of the cluster scores, roughly 93% were above 0 in a later analysis, which found that TCRs clustered in the first cohort also tended to co-occur in the approximately 120 validation repertoires. The study gave a list of 150 to 200 TCR beta chains associated with cytomegalovirus. Three of the identified cytomegalovirus-associated TCR beta chains were confirmed in vitro to be specific for cytomegalovirus antigens. A later analysis had no HLA typing for the validation cohort, so co-occurrence there was scored across all 130 or so repertoires. The authors suggested that the approach could potentially be generalized to other disease states and immunological phenotypes. Most TCR sequences were observed very rarely across donors, whereas some public TCRs were present in many individuals.

To prepare the library, the immunoSEQ multiplex PCR assay was applied. In the paper's pipeline: A statistical classification framework was built for diagnosing cytomegalovirus status from the catalog of TCR beta chain sequences. In its TCRdb copy, this immuneACCESS table keeps in-frame sequences only and misses some clones. Where compared with another copy, unresolved V genes explain less than half of these, and the others have no known cause. That table supplies the V and J calls and clone size; D and trimming were determined from the DNA. For this sample the table gives tens of thousands of clones, of which approximately 90% were detected only once. 3% to 3.5% of the sample is taken by the ten largest. Via the germline V gene, CDR1 is SGHDN and CDR2 FVKESK. Ends trimmed: V by 5 bases, J by 7 bases; bases unmatched to a gene: 5. From the cysteine up to the phenylalanine, the CDR3 has a length of 13 residues. Only the CDR3 portion is preserved as DNA: 39 bases, with reading frame beginning at the first base.

Donors formed part of the validation cohort, which comprised 120 subjects and was distinct from the first cohort of 666 subjects. As concerns this clone: Its recognized antigen is unknown. Base qualities are missing; no much larger clone stands one base away.

Sequencing used PBMCs. The sequence is built from TRBV14 and TRBJ1-5; 7 central nucleotides agree with TRBD1. This receptor was taken from a man younger than 35 in good health and CMV-seronegative. The CDR3 region has the sequence CASSGQEDQPQHF. The sequenced DNA is TGTGCCAGCAGCGGACAGGAGGACCAGCCCCAGCATTTT.